The rows below give T cell receptor beta chains drawn from one sample of a study of T cell repertoires in cytomegalovirus infection. Each CDR3 protein is one row after TCRdb ran MiXCR on the reads. This sample carries fewer than 550,000 distinct CDR3 sequences, 26% of them seen once, and the ten largest clones take under 15%. Sequencing input: PBMCs. The receptors were gathered from a human donor in good health (CMV status not recorded). Some clones in this sample may be carry-over from other donors' samples. The CDR3 runs from the conserved cysteine through the conserved F or W. The order of the fields is D gene, J gene, clone size, V gene, CDR3 protein, CDR3 DNA. D genes are given only for firm matches. Clone size appears in some rows only: once, few, many, or a class for an expanded clone.

>-|TRBJ2-4|-|TRBV6-1
CASSYGLDKNIQYF
TGTGCCAGCAGTTACGGGTTGGACAAAAACATTCAGTACTTC
>TRBD1|TRBJ1-5|-|TRBV19
CASSKEGRGYQPQHF
TGTGCCAGTAGTAAAGAGGGCAGGGGGTATCAGCCCCAGCATTTT
>-|TRBJ2-1|-|TRBV7-2
CASTPILRSNEQFF
TGTGCCAGCACCCCAATTTTAAGAAGCAATGAGCAGTTCTTC
>-|TRBJ1-2|-|TRBV12-3/TRBV12-4
CASSLRVGATYGYTF
TGTGCCAGCAGCCTCCGGGTGGGGGCGACCTATGGCTACACCTTC
>-|TRBJ2-2|-|TRBV11-3
CASSSGLASNTGELFF
TGTGCCAGCAGCTCGGGGTTAGCGTCGAATACCGGGGAGCTGTTTTTT
>-|TRBJ2-5|-|TRBV6-6
CASSNLNLEETQYF
TGTGCCAGCAGCAACCTCAATTTGGAAGAGACCCAGTACTTC
>TRBD1|TRBJ1-1|-|TRBV2
CASRKGTGVTEAFF
TGTGCCAGCAGAAAGGGGACAGGGGTCACTGAAGCTTTCTTT
>-|TRBJ2-5|few|TRBV6-2/TRBV6-3
CASLRGGLETQYF
TGTGCCAGCTTGAGAGGGGGTCTGGAGACCCAGTACTTC
>TRBD1|TRBJ1-1|-|TRBV12-3/TRBV12-4
CASSLGDRGPTEAFF
TGTGCCAGCAGTTTAGGGGACAGGGGGCCAACTGAAGCTTTCTTT
>TRBD2|TRBJ2-5|many|TRBV5-1
CASSSGLAGGGSGRSETQYF
TGCGCCAGCAGCTCGGGACTAGCGGGAGGAGGATCCGGTCGCTCAGAGACCCAGTACTTC
>-|TRBJ2-2|many|TRBV5-6
CASSTPVSQGPNTGELFF
TGTGCCAGCAGCACGCCCGTTAGCCAGGGGCCGAACACCGGGGAGCTGTTTTTT
>TRBD1|TRBJ2-3|once|TRBV7-2
CASSLVGQGVTDTQYF
TGTGCCAGCAGCTTAGTAGGTCAGGGGGTGACAGATACGCAGTATTTT
>TRBD2|TRBJ2-2|few|TRBV10-3
CAIRLAGITGELFF
TGTGCCATCCGCCTAGCGGGAATCACCGGGGAGCTGTTTTTT
>-|TRBJ2-1|few|TRBV6-1
CASSESIGAYNEQFF
TGTGCCAGCAGTGAAAGTATCGGGGCCTACAATGAGCAGTTCTTC
>-|TRBJ2-6|many|TRBV7-3
CASSATGFLSGANVLTF
TGTGCCAGCAGCGCTACAGGGTTCCTATCTGGGGCCAACGTCCTGACTTTC
>TRBD2|TRBJ2-5|few|TRBV7-2
CASSLAQVGRLAGDQETQYF
TGTGCCAGCAGCTTAGCCCAAGTGGGGAGACTAGCGGGGGACCAAGAGACCCAGTACTTC
>-|TRBJ2-1|-|TRBV4-1
CASSQELESYNEQFF
TGCGCCAGCAGCCAAGAGTTAGAATCCTACAATGAGCAGTTCTTC
>-|TRBJ2-4|many|TRBV7-2
CASSPPPSGLVGNIQYF
TGTGCCAGCAGCCCCCCCCCGAGCGGCCTCGTTGGAAACATTCAGTACTTC
>TRBD2|TRBJ2-2|-|TRBV6-1
CASSEALPGLAGEPELFF
TGTGCCAGCAGTGAAGCGTTACCAGGACTAGCGGGAGAACCGGAGCTGTTTTTT
>TRBD1|TRBJ1-4|-|TRBV5-1
CASSLRDSNEKLFF
TGCGCCAGCAGCTTGCGGGACAGTAATGAAAAACTGTTTTTT
>-|TRBJ1-3|many|TRBV7-2
CASSPLGPFGNTIYF
TGTGCCAGCAGCCCGCTAGGACCGTTTGGAAACACCATATATTTT
>-|TRBJ1-5|few|TRBV12-5
CASGFSRGRSYSNQPQHF
TGTGCTAGTGGTTTTTCTAGGGGCAGGAGCTATAGCAATCAGCCCCAGCATTTT
>-|TRBJ2-1|many|TRBV11-2
CASSLVQGLYNEQFF
TGTGCCAGCAGCTTAGTACAGGGACTCTACAATGAGCAGTTCTTC
>-|TRBJ1-3|few|TRBV11-2
CASSGGQSPSGNTIYF
TGTGCCAGCAGCGGCGGACAGAGCCCCTCTGGAAACACCATATATTTT
>-|TRBJ1-2|few|TRBV7-2
CASNSLDPDVDGYTF
TGTGCCAGCAACTCCCTGGACCCGGATGTGGATGGCTACACCTTC
>-|TRBJ1-2|few|TRBV7-9
CASSRRYPDRDDGYTF
TGTGCCAGCAGCCGCCGATACCCGGACAGAGATGATGGCTACACCTTC
>-|TRBJ2-7|few|TRBV28
CASPPAGKLNYEQYF
TGTGCCAGCCCCCCGGCAGGGAAACTTAACTACGAGCAGTACTTC
>TRBD2|TRBJ2-1|-|TRBV6-2/TRBV6-3
CASSSAMNSGLNNEQFF
TGTGCCAGCAGTTCCGCCATGAATAGCGGGCTAAACAATGAGCAGTTCTTC
>-|TRBJ2-6|-|TRBV12-3/TRBV12-4
CASSWKGGANVLTF
TGTGCCAGCAGTTGGAAGGGTGGGGCCAACGTCCTGACTTTC
>-|TRBJ2-1|-|TRBV28
CASRAANYNEQFF
TGTGCCAGCAGGGCGGCCAATTACAATGAGCAGTTCTTC
>-|TRBJ1-1|few|TRBV12-3/TRBV12-4
CASSRIRQALNTEAFF
TGTGCCAGCAGCCGGATCCGACAGGCCTTGAACACTGAAGCTTTCTTT
>TRBD1|TRBJ2-1|few|TRBV6-6
CASNNWDRGRNEQFF
TGTGCCAGCAACAATTGGGACAGGGGGAGGAATGAGCAGTTCTTC
>TRBD2|TRBJ2-3|many|TRBV7-2
CASSSTSGPTDTQYF
TGTGCCAGCAGCTCAACTAGCGGCCCCACAGATACGCAGTATTTT
>-|TRBJ1-6|-|TRBV9
CASSVVGGMNSPLHF
TGTGCCAGCAGCGTAGTTGGCGGGATGAATTCACCCCTCCACTTT
>-|TRBJ2-1|-|TRBV12-3/TRBV12-4
CASATGTNEQFF
TGTGCCAGCGCAACAGGGACCAATGAGCAGTTCTTC
>TRBD1|TRBJ2-3|many|TRBV7-2
CASSLARDRGQREDTQYF
TGTGCCAGCAGCTTAGCGCGGGACAGGGGGCAGCGAGAAGATACGCAGTATTTT
>TRBD1|TRBJ1-3|-|TRBV20-1
CSARETQGDVGNTIYF
TGCAGTGCTAGGGAAACACAGGGGGACGTGGGAAACACCATATATTTT
>-|TRBJ2-5|-|TRBV20-1
CSARAPLAGRQETQYF
TGCAGTGCTAGAGCTCCTTTGGCGGGGCGACAAGAGACCCAGTACTTC
>-|TRBJ1-1|-|TRBV5-1
CASSFSRPGENEAFF
TGCGCCAGCAGTTTTTCCCGGCCAGGGGAGAATGAAGCTTTCTTT
>-|TRBJ2-1|few|TRBV5-1
CASGTHVGGEQFF
TGCGCCAGCGGAACTCATGTTGGGGGTGAGCAGTTCTTC
>TRBD1|TRBJ2-1|many|TRBV7-2
CASSFPRTGNNEQFF
TGTGCCAGCAGCTTTCCCCGGACAGGTAACAATGAGCAGTTCTTC
>TRBD2|TRBJ2-5|few|TRBV6-2/TRBV6-3
CASSYGGLAGNREETQYF
TGTGCCAGCAGTTATGGGGGACTAGCGGGGAATCGTGAAGAGACCCAGTACTTC
>-|TRBJ1-5|-|TRBV6-1
CASASDSPNQPQHF
TGTGCCAGCGCCTCGGACAGTCCCAATCAGCCCCAGCATTTT
>TRBD2|TRBJ2-5|-|TRBV12-3/TRBV12-4
CASIGGGETQYF
TGTGCCAGCATCGGGGGAGGGGAGACCCAGTACTTC
>-|TRBJ2-6|many|TRBV7-2
CASSRVRAGANVLTF
TGTGCCAGCAGCCGCGTCAGGGCTGGGGCCAACGTCCTGACTTTC
>-|TRBJ1-5|few|TRBV2
CASTGQQDQPQHF
TGTGCCAGCACCGGACAGCAAGATCAGCCCCAGCATTTT
>TRBD2|TRBJ2-4|-|TRBV7-2
CASRSLLAGGPKESKNIQYF
TGTGCCAGCAGATCTCTACTAGCGGGAGGGCCCAAAGAGTCCAAAAACATTCAGTACTTC
>-|TRBJ2-7|-|TRBV30
CAWAPRGRGQGAYEQYF
TGTGCCTGGGCACCCAGGGGCAGGGGCCAAGGGGCCTACGAGCAGTACTTC
>TRBD2|TRBJ2-1|-|TRBV12-3/TRBV12-4
CASSPLAGFSQKQFF
TGTGCCAGCAGCCCACTAGCGGGGTTTTCTCAAAAGCAGTTCTTC
>TRBD1|TRBJ1-5|few|TRBV12-3/TRBV12-4
CASTVGQGGQPQHF
TGTGCCAGCACGGTGGGTCAGGGGGGCCAGCCCCAGCATTTT
>TRBD1|TRBJ1-1|few|TRBV19
CASRRGLGTEAFF
TGTGCCAGTCGCAGGGGGCTGGGCACTGAAGCTTTCTTT
>-|TRBJ1-3|-|TRBV7-6
CASSTDENTIYF
TGTGCCAGCAGCACTGATGAAAACACCATATATTTT
>-|TRBJ2-1|-|TRBV6-2/TRBV6-3
CASSSGAFNEQLF
TGTGCCAGCAGTTCCGGGGCTTTCAATGAGCAGCTCTTC
>-|TRBJ1-5|-|TRBV28
CASIPRGFRQPQHF
TGTGCCAGCATCCCGAGAGGGTTTCGACAGCCCCAGCATTTT
>-|TRBJ2-3|-|TRBV11-3
CASSSTGEEGDTQYF
TGTGCCAGCAGCTCGACTGGCGAAGAGGGGGATACGCAGTATTTT